This T cell receptor (beta chain) is from a study of molecular identifiers for immune sequencing clone quantification. The germline gives CDR1 SGHNT, CDR2 YENEEA. The CDR3 spans 15 residues. V dropped 8 bases and J dropped 0; count of bases not matched to a gene: 6. This clonotype was recorded many times. MiXCR was run by TCRdb on the PCR reads, yielding one entry per CDR3 protein. The sample has more than 70,000 distinct CDR3 sequences; roughly a fifth are singletons. The sample consisted of naive CD8+ T cells from blood, with Jurkat cell RNA spiked in. The sample's subset: FACS-sorted CD8+CD4-CCR7+CD45RA+ naive T cells. The TCR was taken from a human donor in good health. Some libraries in this study had Jurkat cell RNA spiked in. This chain joins TRBV11-3 and TRBJ1-5, with 8 bases lining up with TRBD1. The CDR3 spells CASSPGQASNQPQHF. The CDR3 coding sequence is TGTGCCAGCTCCCCGGGACAGGCTAGCAATCAGCCCCAGCATTTT.